This is a list of T cell receptor beta chains from one sample in a study of blood T cell repertoires in COVID-19. Clones were read by immunoSEQ multiplex PCR, and TCRdb kept only the in-frame ones, dropping some. The table includes about 280,000 clones, 70% to 90% detected once. Sequenced material: peripheral blood. These receptors all come from a man between 18 and 35 years old with active or convalescent COVID-19. The CDR3 runs from the conserved cysteine through the conserved F or W. The D gene is left open where the match is weak.

TRBV10-1	15	TRBJ1-1	TRBD1	CASSGKGQGNTEAFF	TGCGCCAGCAGCGGAAAGGGACAGGGTAACACTGAAGCTTTCTTT
TRBV2	15	TRBJ1-5	TRBD1	CASSLGQGRNQPQHF	TGTGCCAGCAGCCTAGGACAGGGGAGGAATCAGCCCCAGCATTTT
TRBV2	17	TRBJ1-1	-	CASSVSGARGVNTEAFF	TGTGCCAGCAGTGTATCGGGTGCCCGGGGTGTTAACACTGAAGCTTTCTTT
TRBV13	15	TRBJ2-7	-	CASSLVRGPTYEQYF	TGTGCCAGCAGCTTAGTGCGGGGGCCTACATACGAGCAGTACTTC
TRBV7-2	15	TRBJ2-7	TRBD2	CASSLDSGGTGEQYF	TGTGCCAGCAGCTTAGACAGCGGGGGGACCGGTGAGCAGTACTTC
TRBV5-1	14	TRBJ1-1	TRBD1	CASRKGTGETEAFF	TGCGCCAGCAGAAAAGGGACAGGGGAAACTGAAGCTTTCTTT
TRBV9	16	TRBJ2-4	TRBD2	CASSVGGSGAKNIQYF	TGTGCCAGCAGCGTAGGAGGTAGCGGGGCCAAAAACATTCAGTACTTC
TRBV10-2	13	TRBJ2-6	-	CASGGPGANVLTF	TGCGCCAGCGGCGGGCCTGGGGCCAACGTCCTGACTTTC
TRBV9	16	TRBJ2-2	TRBD2	CASSLAGGGDTGELFF	TGTGCCAGCAGTCTAGCGGGGGGCGGTGACACCGGGGAGCTGTTTTTT
TRBV29-1	15	TRBJ2-2	TRBD2	CSVGWASGDTGELFF	TGCAGCGTTGGATGGGCTAGCGGGGACACCGGGGAGCTGTTTTTT
TRBV2	14	TRBJ2-3	-	CASVQSPSTDTQYF	TGTGCCAGTGTACAGTCTCCTAGCACAGATACGCAGTATTTT